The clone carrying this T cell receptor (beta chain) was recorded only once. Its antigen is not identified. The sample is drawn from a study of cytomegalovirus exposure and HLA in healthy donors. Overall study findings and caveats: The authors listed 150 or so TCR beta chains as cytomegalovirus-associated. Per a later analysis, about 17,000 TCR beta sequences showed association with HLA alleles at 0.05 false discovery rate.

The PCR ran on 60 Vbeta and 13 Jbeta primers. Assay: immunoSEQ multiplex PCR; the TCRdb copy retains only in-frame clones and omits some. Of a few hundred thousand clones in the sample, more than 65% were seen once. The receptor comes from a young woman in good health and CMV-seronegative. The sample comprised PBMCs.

CDR3 nucleotide sequence: TGTGCCAGTAGTACGACCAGGGGGCCCGATTCACCCCTCCACTTT. It codes for CASSTTRGPDSPLHF. The chain combines TRBV19 with TRBJ1-6; 8 bases agree with TRBD1. From germline, CDR1 is LNHDA and CDR2 SQIVND (reference sequence). CDR3 size: 15 residues. V lost 4 bases to trimming and J lost 8 bases; unmatched junction nucleotides: 7.